This entry describes one T cell receptor beta chain. Assay used: immunoSEQ multiplex PCR; TCRdb lists only in-frame clones, some missing. The table shows about 86,000 clones, with around four fifths occurring only once. The data derive from a study of radiation and T cells in renal cell carcinoma. Time point defined: blood 4 weeks post-SBRT, at nephrectomy. The treatment is: 15 Gy SBRT to primary tumor, nephrectomy 4 weeks later. After removal of 9 bases from V and 2 bases from J, the junction contained 2 bases not matched to a gene. The CDR3 has 13 residues. Germline V lookup: CDR1 ENHRY, CDR2 SYGVKD.

The rearrangement uses TRBV10-3 and TRBJ2-1; TRBD2 aligns across 9 bases. This clonotype originated in a man aged 45-65 years with renal cell carcinoma. The material sequenced was blood, taken from a patient whose treatment included radiotherapy and nephrectomy. The CDR3 DNA is TGTGCCATGCGGGAGGGCCCCTACAATGAGCAGTTCTTC. This sequence encodes CAMREGPYNEQFF.